This TCR beta chain comes out of a study of molecular identifiers for immune sequencing clone quantification. Study-wide results and caveats: Spiked Jurkat TCR RNA from one cell was reportedly detectable among over 800,000 naive cells. With a barcode shared among identical TCR molecules, highly expanded clone sizes could be underestimated.

Points on this clonotype: As yet, its antigen is unknown. A read error may produce the germline difference seen at one junction end.

TCRdb analysed the PCR reads with MiXCR anew, one entry per CDR3 protein. The sample contains 70,000 to 95,000 distinct CDR3 sequences, around 17% of which appear only once. Looked up from germline, CDR1 is MNHNY and CDR2 is SVGAGI (reference sequence). The CDR3 is 18 residues long. The sequencing input was naive CD8+ T cells from blood, with Jurkat cell RNA spiked in. The subset here: FACS-sorted CD8+CD4-CCR7+CD45RA+ naive T cells. The chain has TRBV6-6 and TRBJ2-3, with 12 bases that match TRBD2. The receptor was derived from a human donor in good health. Some libraries in this study had Jurkat cell RNA spiked in. CDR3 residues: CASCYANLAGGRVDTQYF. CDR3 coding DNA: TGTGCCAGCTGTTACGCAAACCTAGCGGGAGGGCGTGTAGATACGCAGTATTTT.